These 22 T cell receptor beta chains came from one sample sequenced in a study of technical replicates of blood from several donors. Profiling relied on immunoSEQ multiplex PCR, and the TCRdb table lists in-frame clones only, not all of them. Of just under 85,000 clones in the sample, 85% to 95% were seen once. The sequencing sample was made of T cells isolated from PBMCs. The receptors stem from a human donor in good health.

This clone was detected only a few times. CDR3: CASRRYNQNTEAFF. CDR3 nucleotide sequence: TGCGCCAGCAGGCGGTACAATCAAAACACTGAAGCTTTCTTT. The chain carries TRBV5-1 and TRBJ1-1, with no clear D. V was trimmed by 5 bases and J by 2 bases, leaving 13 bases between them. CDR1 SGHRS and CDR2 YFSETQ come from the germline V gene. CDR3 length: 14 amino acids. The full variable domain, completed using reference TRBV5-1 and TRBJ1-1, is KAGVTQTPRYLIKTRGQQVTLSCSPISGHRSVSWYQQTPGQGLQFLFEYFSETQRNKGNFPGRFSGRQFSNSRSEMNVSTLELGDSALYLCASRRYNQNTEAFFGQGTRLTVV.

V is TRBV5-1 and J is TRBJ2-3; 9 bases fit TRBD2. The germline V gene encodes CDR1 SGHRS and CDR2 YFSETQ. The CDR3 covers 14 residues. V lost 1 base to trimming and J lost 5 bases; unmatched junction nucleotides: 2. The CDR3 DNA sequence: TGCGCCAGCAGCTTGTCTAGCGGGGTAGATACGCAGTATTTT. This codes for CASSLSSGVDTQYF.

V is TRBV6-1 and J is TRBJ2-7, with D tentatively TRBD1 (5 bases). CDR3 size: 12 residues. V dropped 9 bases and J dropped 4 bases, with 13 bases sitting between them. The germline CDR1 and CDR2 sequences are MNHNS and SASEGT. The CDR3 loop is CASKVDSYEQYF. CDR3 coding DNA: TGTGCCAGTAAGGTCGACAGTTACGAGCAGTACTTC.

This sequence joins TRBV7-3 and TRBJ2-2; the D is unclear. Germline assignment: CDR1 SGHTA and CDR2 FQGTGA. This CDR3 spans 14 amino acids. V lost 2 bases, J lost 6 bases, and 10 bases lay in between. In DNA form, the CDR3 reads TGTGCCAGCAGCTTAGCCGAGTACTCCGGGGAGCTGTTTTTT. Its translation is CASSLAEYSGELFF.

The chain has TRBV7-9 and TRBJ2-3, with 9 bases fitting TRBD2. Losses at the gene ends were 3 bases for V and 6 bases for J; bases not matched to a gene: 10. The CDR3 length is 16 residues. Germline V gives CDR1 SEHNR, CDR2 FQNEAQ (reference sequence). The CDR3 DNA follows: TGTGCCAGCAGCTTTAAGGGTCATAGCGGGAGTGATACGCAGTATTTT. This codes for CASSFKGHSGSDTQYF.

The chain carries TRBV4-1 and TRBJ2-1; a weak D match, TRBD2 (6 bases). The CDR3 totals 15 residues. CDR1 and CDR2 from the germline V gene are MGHRA and YSYEKL. Trimming pared 5 bases from V and 0 bases from J, leaving 11 bases between. CDR3 residues: CASSDRGSSYNEQFF. For the CDR3, the DNA is TGCGCCAGCAGCGACCGGGGGAGCTCCTACAATGAGCAGTTCTTC.

The chain employs TRBV5-6 and TRBJ1-5, with 7 bases that match TRBD1. The CDR3 consists of 15 residues. Germline values: CDR1 SGHDT, CDR2 YYEEEE. Unmatched junction bases numbered 7, after V lost 4 bases and J lost 3 bases. Here the CDR3 reads CASSDGTAPNQPQHF. Written as DNA, the CDR3 is TGTGCCAGCAGCGATGGGACAGCCCCCAATCAGCCCCAGCATTTT.

The V call is TRBV27, the J call TRBJ1-1, with TRBD1 matching 7 bases. The CDR3 totals 12 residues. Germline CDR1 reads MNHEY; CDR2 reads SMNVEV (reference sequence). The junction had 11 bases not matched to a gene; V was cut back by 6 bases and J by 13 bases. In DNA, the CDR3 is TGTGCCAGCAGCCTTCGACAGGGAAGGGTTTTCTTT. It encodes CASSLRQGRVFF.

The J gene is TRBJ1-1, the V gene TRBV4-1; no definite D call. Per germline, CDR1 MGHRA and CDR2 YSYEKL. This CDR3 comprises 15 residues. The V and J ends lost 1 base and 4 bases respectively, with 13 bases between them. DNA of the CDR3: TGCGCCAGCAGCCAAGTTCAGAGTGGGCGCACTGAAGCTTTCTTT. This codes for CASSQVQSGRTEAFF.

In this sample, this clone turned up once. The rearrangement links TRBV4-1 to TRBJ1-2, with D perhaps TRBD1 (5 bases). The V end was cut by 0 bases, the J end by 2 bases, with 13 bases between. Germline V CDR1 and CDR2: MGHRA, YSYEKL. The CDR3 consists of 16 residues. The CDR3 nucleotides are TGCGCCAGCAGCCAAGAGAATGCAGGGAGGAACTATGGCTACACCTTC. This gives the protein CASSQENAGRNYGYTF.

On this clone: The conserved closing phenylalanine or tryptophan is absent in this CDR3, likely reflecting a read error. The DNA is omitted, as the CDR3 cannot be located on it reliably, and the CDR3 follows TCRdb's listing. The chain employs TRBV20-1 and TRBJ2-7; the tabulated D call, TRBD2, remains unverified against the DNA. The germline gives CDR1 DFQATT, CDR2 SNEGSKA (reference sequence). Ends included, the CDR3 has 8 residues. CDR3: CSVNPLAL.

The table lists this clone with a count of one. This chain connects TRBV5-4 to TRBJ2-7; 10 bases fit TRBD1. The V gene end was trimmed by 3 bases and the J gene end by 10 bases; junction bases not matched to a gene: 7. Germline V gene lookup returns CDR1 SGHNT and CDR2 YYREEE (reference sequence). The length of the CDR3 is 13 residues. This chain's CDR3 is CASSSTGTGVQYF. CDR3 coding DNA: TGTGCCAGCAGCTCAACCGGGACAGGGGTACAGTACTTC. Drawing the rest from reference TRBV5-4 and TRBJ2-7, the complete variable domain is ETGVTQSPTHLIKTRGQQVTLRCSSQSGHNTVSWYQQALGQGPQFIFQYYREEENGRGNFPPRFSGLQFPNYSSELNVNALELDDSALYLCASSSTGTGVQYFGPGTRLTVT.

The rearrangement uses TRBV2 and TRBJ2-3, with 7 bases that match TRBD2. CDR3 size: 16 residues. Germline-derived CDR1 and CDR2 are SNHLY and FYNNEI. Trimming at V came to 6 bases and at J to 4 bases, leaving 13 bases not matched to a gene. CDR3 sequence reads: CASSWFGGSAADTQYF. CDR3 coding DNA: TGTGCCAGCAGCTGGTTCGGGGGGAGCGCCGCAGATACGCAGTATTTT.

The V gene is TRBV18, the J gene TRBJ2-7, with 9 bases lining up with TRBD1. The germline gives CDR1 KGHSH, CDR2 LQKENI. The length of the CDR3 is 18 residues. V gave up 4 bases and J gave up 3 bases; unmatched junction bases: 16. CDR3 amino acids: CASSQWSVVSDRGYEQYF. In DNA form, the CDR3 reads TGTGCCAGCTCACAATGGTCCGTAGTGTCGGACAGGGGCTACGAGCAGTACTTC.

This clone was seen a handful of times. The gene calls are TRBV28 and TRBJ2-5; perhaps TRBD2 as D (5 bases). Germline V gene data show CDR1 as MDHEN and CDR2 as SYDVKM. The V gene lost 4 bases and the J gene lost 5 bases, with 5 bases spanning the gap. The CDR3 spans 11 residues. In DNA form, the CDR3 reads TGTGCCAGCAGTTGGAGGGAGACCCAGTACTTC. Translation gives CASSWRETQYF.

The V and J genes are TRBV2 and TRBJ1-2; 7 bases are shared with TRBD1. Germline trimming cut 10 bases from V and 4 bases from J; bases unmatched to any gene: 12. Germline assignment: CDR1 SNHLY and CDR2 FYNNEI. This CDR3 comprises 14 residues. The CDR3 nucleotides are TGTGCCAACAAACACAGGGGCGAAACCTATGGCTACACCTTC. Amino acids: CANKHRGETYGYTF.

The CDR3 protein is CASSHRNWTGNYGYTF. As DNA, the CDR3 is TGTGCCAGCAGCCACAGAAATTGGACAGGCAACTATGGCTACACCTTC. V gene TRBV7-8 combines with J gene TRBJ1-2, with 7 positions matching TRBD1. This CDR3 is built from 16 residues. Germline V gene lookup returns CDR1 SGHVS and CDR2 FQNEAQ. V gave up 5 bases and J gave up 2 bases; unmatched junction bases: 11.

This chain uses TRBV5-1 with TRBJ1-3; 8 bases are shared with TRBD1. The CDR3 is 14 amino acids. Germline V gene sequence: CDR1 SGHRS, CDR2 YFSETQ. With 4 bases clipped from V and 4 bases from J, the junction kept 4 bases outside the gene matches. CDR3 region: CASSQGAEGNTIYF. Written as DNA, the CDR3 is TGCGCCAGCAGCCAGGGGGCAGAAGGAAACACCATATATTTT.

The chain employs TRBV29-1 and TRBJ2-1; 11 bases map to TRBD2. The CDR3 is 15 residues long. Germline CDR1 SQVTM, CDR2 ANQGSEA. Trimming took 5 bases from V and 6 from J; bases not matched to a gene: 9. The CDR3 reads CSVHPLAGAGNEQFF. For the CDR3, the DNA is TGCAGCGTTCACCCACTAGCGGGAGCCGGCAATGAGCAGTTCTTC.

The chain recombines TRBV7-9 with TRBJ1-2, with 8 bases fitting TRBD1. This CDR3 is built from 15 residues. CDR1 is SEHNR, CDR2 FQNEAQ, per germline (reference sequence). Germline trimming cut 0 bases from V and 5 bases from J; bases unmatched to any gene: 5. The CDR3 DNA follows: TGTGCCAGCAGCTTAGCTCGGACAGGGTCGTATGGCTACACCTTC. Translation: CASSLARTGSYGYTF.

The genes are TRBV6-6 and TRBJ1-2; 7 bases are a match to TRBD1. This CDR3 comprises 15 residues. Germline V gene sequence: CDR1 MNHNY, CDR2 SVGAGI (reference sequence). J gave up 4 bases and V 3 bases, and 8 bases lay outside the gene matches. CDR3 region: CASSYVFGTAYGYTF. For the CDR3, the DNA is TGTGCCAGCAGTTATGTCTTTGGGACAGCCTATGGCTACACCTTC.

Here the CDR3 reads CASSERAPGRGNEQFF. CDR3 bases: TGTGCCAGCAGTGAACGGGCTCCAGGGAGGGGTAATGAGCAGTTCTTC. This sequence joins TRBV6-1 and TRBJ2-1, with 7 nucleotides matching TRBD2. After removal of 2 bases from V and 7 bases from J, the junction contained 11 bases not matched to a gene. The CDR3 length is 16 residues. In germline, CDR1 is MNHNS, CDR2 SASEGT.